Each of the 3 T cell receptor beta chains below was sequenced from the same sample in a study of T cells in Graves' hyperthyroidism and ophthalmopathy. TCR beta CDR3 regions were amplified from RNA transcripts. HTBI primers were used for first-round RT-PCR of the TCR CDR3. TCRdb fed the multiplex PCR reads into MiXCR, producing one record per CDR3 protein. The sample records around 400,000 distinct CDR3 sequences, roughly an eighth being singletons. The source material was blood. The receptors shown here come from a woman aged 18-35 years with Graves' hyperthyroidism.

In its sample, this clonotype was seen many times. The CDR3 region is CASRPLTAGYGYTF. CDR3 coding DNA: TGTGCCAGCAGACCTTTAACAGCCGGCTATGGCTACACCTTC. The V and J genes are TRBV12-3 or TRBV12-4 and TRBJ1-2; D is uncertain. The CDR3 is 14 amino acids. Trimming took off 6 bases at V and 4 bases at J, with 15 bases between the two ends.

This clonotype was detected many times. The chain has TRBV5-1 and TRBJ2-3, with 9 positions matching TRBD2. Trimming cost V 5 bases and J 0 bases; bases outside gene matches: 10. Germline loops: CDR1 SGHRS, CDR2 YFSETQ. The CDR3 extends over 17 amino acids. The CDR3 sequence: CASSKTGTSKSTDTQYF. Written as DNA, the CDR3 is TGCGCCAGCAGTAAAACCGGGACTAGCAAAAGCACAGATACGCAGTATTTT.

This clonotype has ten or more counts. V gene TRBV7-2 combines with J gene TRBJ2-3, with TRBD2 matching over 9 bases. V shed 5 bases, J shed 2 bases, and the junction held 11 bases outside the gene matches. The CDR3 spans 17 residues. Per the germline V gene, CDR1 is SGHTA and CDR2 is FQGNSA. The CDR3 sequence is CASSQHHLAGITDTQYF. CDR3 bases: TGTGCCAGCAGCCAGCATCATCTAGCGGGGATCACAGATACGCAGTATTTT.